The source of this T cell receptor beta chain is a study of blood T cell repertoires in COVID-19. Study-level background: Sites across the United States, Italy and Spain contributed samples from acute and convalescent COVID-19.

As processed by the authors: Reference gene primers were amplified, and this amplification served to estimate nucleated cell counts. TCRdb's copy holds only in-frame clones and misses some; the assay was immunoSEQ multiplex PCR. V and J calls and clone size are as listed in that table; D and trimming were resolved from the DNA. The sample comprises about 210,000 clones, around three quarters of which are singletons, and 7.2% rests with the top ten. There are 13 residues in the CDR3. Germline CDR1 reads SNHLY; CDR2 reads FYNNEI. Trimming removed 2 bases at V and 14 bases at J, with 13 bases between. The chain has TRBV2 and TRBJ1-6; D not resolved. The sequencing sample was made of peripheral blood. This TCR came from a woman in her sixties or seventies with acute or convalescent COVID-19. For the CDR3, the DNA is TGTGCCAGCAGTGAAATAGACATCCAGGCCCTCCACTTT. Translating gives CASSEIDIQALHF.